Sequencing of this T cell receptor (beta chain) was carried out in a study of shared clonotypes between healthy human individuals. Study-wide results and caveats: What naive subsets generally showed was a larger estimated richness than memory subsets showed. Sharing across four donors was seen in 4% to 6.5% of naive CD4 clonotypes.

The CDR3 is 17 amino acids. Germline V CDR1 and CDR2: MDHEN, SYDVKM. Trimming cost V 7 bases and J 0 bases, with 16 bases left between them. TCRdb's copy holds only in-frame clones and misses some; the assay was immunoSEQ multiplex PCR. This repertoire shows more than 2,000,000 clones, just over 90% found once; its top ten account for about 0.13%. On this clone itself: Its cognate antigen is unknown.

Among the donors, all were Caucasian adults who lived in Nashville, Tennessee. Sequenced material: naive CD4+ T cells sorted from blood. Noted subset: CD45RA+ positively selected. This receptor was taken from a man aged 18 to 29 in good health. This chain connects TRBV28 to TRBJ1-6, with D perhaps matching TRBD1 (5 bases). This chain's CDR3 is CASTPAGGSSYNSPLHF. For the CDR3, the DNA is TGTGCCAGCACCCCGGCGGGGGGTAGCTCCTATAATTCACCCCTCCACTTT.